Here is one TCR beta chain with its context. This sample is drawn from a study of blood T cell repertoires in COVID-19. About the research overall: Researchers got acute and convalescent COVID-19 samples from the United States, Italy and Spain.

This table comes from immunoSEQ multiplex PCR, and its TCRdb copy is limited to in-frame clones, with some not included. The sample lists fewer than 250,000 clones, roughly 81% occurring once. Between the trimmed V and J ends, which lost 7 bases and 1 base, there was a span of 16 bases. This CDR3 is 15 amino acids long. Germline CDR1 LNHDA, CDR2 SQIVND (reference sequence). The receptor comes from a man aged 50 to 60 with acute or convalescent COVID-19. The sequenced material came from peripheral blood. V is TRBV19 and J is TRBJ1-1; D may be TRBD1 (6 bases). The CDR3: CASTRTAWGNTEAFF. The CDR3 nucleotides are TGTGCCAGTACCCGGACAGCGTGGGGGAACACTGAAGCTTTCTTT.